A selection of T cell receptor beta chains follows, all from one sample in a study of blood T cell repertoires in COVID-19. Measured with immunoSEQ multiplex PCR; TCRdb has only the in-frame clones, and not every one. The sample includes about 21,000 clones, about three quarters of them seen just once. Source material: peripheral blood. Receptors were obtained from a man in his sixties with active COVID-19. Each CDR3 is given with its conserved first and last residue. D genes are given only for firm matches. Clone size is stated in some rows and not others, as once, few, many or a class when expanded.

CDR3: CASSPGGRMNTEAFF
DNA: TGTGCCAGCAGCCCCGGAGGCAGGATGAACACTGAAGCTTTCTTT
size: -
J: TRBJ1-1
D: -
length: 15
V: TRBV7-8

CDR3: CAWSAGQYEGQPQHF
DNA: TGTGCCTGGAGTGCCGGACAGTACGAGGGTCAGCCCCAGCATTTT
size: -
J: TRBJ1-5
D: -
length: 15
V: TRBV30

CDR3: CASDTQQGVNYGYTF
DNA: TGTGCCAGCGACACCCAACAGGGGGTTAACTATGGCTACACCTTC
size: -
J: TRBJ1-2
D: TRBD1
length: 15
V: TRBV2

CDR3: CASSLADQETQYF
DNA: TGTGCCAGCAGCTTAGCGGACCAAGAGACCCAGTACTTC
size: -
J: TRBJ2-5
D: -
length: 13
V: TRBV11-3

CDR3: CASSTTGTNYGYTF
DNA: TGCGCCAGCAGCACGACAGGGACTAACTATGGCTACACCTTC
size: -
J: TRBJ1-2
D: TRBD1
length: 14
V: TRBV5-1

CDR3: CASSSGQGRYNEQFF
DNA: TGTGCCAGCAGCTCGGGACAGGGGCGATACAATGAGCAGTTCTTC
size: -
J: TRBJ2-1
D: TRBD1
length: 15
V: TRBV9

CDR3: CASYGRVMGANVLTF
DNA: TGTGCCAGCTACGGCCGGGTAATGGGGGCCAACGTCCTGACTTTC
size: -
J: TRBJ2-6
D: -
length: 15
V: TRBV2

CDR3: CASSTTGSGPQHF
DNA: TGTGCCAGCAGCACCACAGGTAGTGGGCCCCAGCATTTT
size: few
J: TRBJ1-5
D: -
length: 13
V: TRBV7-3

CDR3: CASSFQGSGNSPLHF
DNA: TGTGCCAGCAGTTTTCAGGGCTCGGGTAATTCACCCCTCCACTTT
size: -
J: TRBJ1-6
D: -
length: 15
V: TRBV27

CDR3: CASSLGQNNEQFF
DNA: TGTGCCAGCAGCTTAGGGCAGAACAATGAGCAGTTCTTC
size: -
J: TRBJ2-1
D: -
length: 13
V: TRBV7-9

CDR3: CASSQPTGSTDTQYF
DNA: TGTGCCAGCAGCCAACCGACAGGTAGCACAGATACGCAGTATTTT
size: -
J: TRBJ2-3
D: -
length: 15
V: TRBV3-1/TRBV3-2

CDR3: CASSSSRGRNWEKLFF
DNA: TGTGCCAGCAGTTCCTCCAGGGGGCGCAATTGGGAAAAACTGTTTTTT
size: -
J: TRBJ1-4
D: TRBD1
length: 16
V: TRBV6-2/TRBV6-3

CDR3: CASSLGLAGESSYNEQFF
DNA: TGCGCCAGCAGCCTAGGACTAGCGGGAGAGAGCTCCTACAATGAGCAGTTCTTC
size: -
J: TRBJ2-1
D: TRBD2
length: 18
V: TRBV4-1

CDR3: CASNRLAGQEQYF
DNA: TGTGCCAGCAATCGACTAGCGGGACAAGAGCAGTACTTC
size: -
J: TRBJ2-7
D: TRBD2
length: 13
V: TRBV6-5

CDR3: CASSKSQIETQYF
DNA: TGTGCCAGCAGCAAATCCCAGATCGAGACCCAGTACTTC
size: once
J: TRBJ2-5
D: -
length: 13
V: TRBV11-3

CDR3: CASSGTPALYEQYF
DNA: TGCGCCAGCAGTGGGACACCCGCCCTCTACGAGCAGTACTTC
size: few
J: TRBJ2-7
D: -
length: 14
V: TRBV10-2

CDR3: CASTYYYGYTF
DNA: TGTGCCAGCACTTATTACTATGGCTACACCTTC
size: once
J: TRBJ1-2
D: -
length: 11
V: TRBV12-3/TRBV12-4

CDR3: CASSQDRTAGGLGEQFF
DNA: TGCGCCAGCAGCCAAGATAGGACAGCGGGAGGGCTGGGTGAGCAGTTCTTC
size: -
J: TRBJ2-1
D: TRBD2
length: 17
V: TRBV4-3

CDR3: CASSSYRGRETEAFF
DNA: TGTGCCAGCAGCTCCTACAGGGGAAGGGAGACTGAAGCTTTCTTT
size: -
J: TRBJ1-1
D: -
length: 15
V: TRBV21-1

CDR3: CASSQTGSSYNEQFF
DNA: TGCGCCAGCAGCCAAACTGGGAGCTCCTACAATGAGCAGTTCTTC
size: -
J: TRBJ2-1
D: -
length: 15
V: TRBV4-3

CDR3: CASSTNGGSSYEQYF
DNA: TGTGCCAGCAGCACAAATGGGGGGAGCTCCTACGAGCAGTACTTC
size: -
J: TRBJ2-7
D: -
length: 15
V: TRBV7-3

CDR3: CASRDLGRGYNEQFF
DNA: TGTGCCAGCAGAGACCTGGGGCGGGGATACAATGAGCAGTTCTTC
size: -
J: TRBJ2-1
D: -
length: 15
V: TRBV2

CDR3: CAWRAKGLLNEKLFF
DNA: TGTGCCTGGAGGGCCAAGGGGCTCCTTAATGAAAAACTGTTTTTT
size: -
J: TRBJ1-4
D: -
length: 15
V: TRBV30

CDR3: CASSLEAGGHSSPDTQYF
DNA: TGTGCCAGCAGCTTAGAGGCGGGAGGGCATTCTTCCCCAGATACGCAGTATTTT
size: -
J: TRBJ2-3
D: TRBD2
length: 18
V: TRBV7-6

CDR3: CSVEATETYEQYF
DNA: TGCAGCGTTGAAGCGACAGAGACCTACGAGCAGTACTTC
size: few
J: TRBJ2-7
D: -
length: 13
V: TRBV29-1

CDR3: CASSRGQNYGYTF
DNA: TGTGCCAGCAGCCGAGGACAGAACTATGGCTACACCTTC
size: -
J: TRBJ1-2
D: -
length: 13
V: TRBV11-3

CDR3: CASTLTGGDYNEQFF
DNA: TGTGCCAGCACCCTCACAGGCGGCGACTACAATGAGCAGTTCTTC
size: -
J: TRBJ2-1
D: -
length: 15
V: TRBV6-5

CDR3: CASSPSGGSLFVYEKLFF
DNA: TGTGCCAGCAGCCCCAGCGGGGGTTCGTTATTTGTTTATGAAAAACTGTTTTTT
size: -
J: TRBJ1-4
D: -
length: 18
V: TRBV27

CDR3: CASSERQGAITDTQYF
DNA: TGCGCCAGCAGTGAAAGACAGGGGGCAATCACAGATACGCAGTATTTT
size: -
J: TRBJ2-3
D: TRBD1
length: 16
V: TRBV10-1

CDR3: CASSQDTGGTGNTIYF
DNA: TGCGCCAGCAGCCAAGATACAGGGGGTACGGGAAACACCATATATTTT
size: medium-sized
J: TRBJ1-3
D: TRBD1
length: 16
V: TRBV4-3

CDR3: CASSFGQGKTGELFF
DNA: TGTGCCAGCAGTTTTGGACAGGGAAAGACCGGGGAGCTGTTTTTT
size: -
J: TRBJ2-2
D: TRBD1
length: 15
V: TRBV6-2/TRBV6-3

CDR3: CASSYDQTGNEQFF
DNA: TGCGCCAGCAGCTATGATCAAACCGGGAATGAGCAGTTCTTC
size: -
J: TRBJ2-1
D: -
length: 14
V: TRBV4-3

CDR3: CASSLGGRSNNEQFF
DNA: TGTGCCAGCAGCTTAGGCGGGAGGAGTAACAATGAGCAGTTCTTC
size: -
J: TRBJ2-1
D: TRBD2
length: 15
V: TRBV7-9

CDR3: CAGQGRTSPLHF
DNA: TGCGCCGGACAGGGGAGAACCTCACCCCTCCACTTT
size: few
J: TRBJ1-6
D: TRBD1
length: 12
V: TRBV5-1

CDR3: CASSLPGLAVEQYF
DNA: TGTGCCAGCAGCTTGCCGGGACTAGCTGTAGAGCAGTACTTC
size: medium-sized
J: TRBJ2-7
D: TRBD2
length: 14
V: TRBV3-1/TRBV3-2

CDR3: CSVAGGRRDTQYF
DNA: TGCAGCGTTGCGGGCGGGAGGCGAGATACGCAGTATTTT
size: -
J: TRBJ2-3
D: TRBD2
length: 13
V: TRBV29-1

CDR3: CASSTRCFGKQGRRETQYF
DNA: TGTGCCAGCAGCACAAGATGTTTCGGGAAACAGGGGCGGAGGGAGACCCAGTACTTC
size: -
J: TRBJ2-5
D: -
length: 19
V: TRBV21-1

CDR3: CASRQPGKLFF
DNA: TGTGCCAGCCGACAGCCGGGAAAACTGTTTTTT
size: -
J: TRBJ1-4
D: -
length: 11
V: TRBV6-4

CDR3: CASSSGAGGALSYEQYF
DNA: TGTGCCAGCAGCTCTGGGGCGGGGGGCGCGTTGTCCTACGAGCAGTACTTC
size: -
J: TRBJ2-7
D: TRBD2
length: 17
V: TRBV7-9

CDR3: CASSELGTSGRNEQFF
DNA: TGTGCCAGCAGTGAATTGGGGACTAGCGGGAGGAATGAGCAGTTCTTC
size: -
J: TRBJ2-1
D: TRBD2
length: 16
V: TRBV25-1

CDR3: CATSGDQGGNEQFF
DNA: TGTGCCACCAGTGGGGACCAGGGAGGGAATGAGCAGTTCTTC
size: -
J: TRBJ2-1
D: TRBD2
length: 14
V: TRBV24-1

CDR3: CATRGSGTGELFF
DNA: TGTGCCACGCGAGGAAGCGGCACCGGGGAGCTGTTTTTT
size: few
J: TRBJ2-2
D: -
length: 13
V: TRBV24-1

CDR3: CASLAGGTGELFF
DNA: TGTGCCAGCCTAGCGGGAGGCACCGGGGAGCTGTTTTTT
size: -
J: TRBJ2-2
D: TRBD2
length: 13
V: TRBV2

CDR3: CASSLIGEVGQPQHF
DNA: TGTGCCAGCAGTTTGATAGGAGAGGTCGGTCAGCCCCAGCATTTT
size: -
J: TRBJ1-5
D: -
length: 15
V: TRBV27

CDR3: CASSILGGARNEQFF
DNA: TGTGCCAGTAGTATCTTGGGGGGGGCGCGTAATGAGCAGTTCTTC
size: -
J: TRBJ2-1
D: -
length: 15
V: TRBV19

CDR3: CASGFGTSGRGGETQYF
DNA: TGTGCTAGTGGTTTTGGGACTAGCGGGAGGGGTGGGGAGACCCAGTACTTC
size: -
J: TRBJ2-5
D: TRBD2
length: 17
V: TRBV12-5

CDR3: CASRPMDREKETQYF
DNA: TGTGCCAGCAGGCCCATGGACAGGGAGAAAGAGACCCAGTACTTC
size: -
J: TRBJ2-5
D: TRBD1
length: 15
V: TRBV6-5

CDR3: CASTEQGANYGYTF
DNA: TGTGCCAGCACCGAACAGGGGGCTAACTATGGCTACACCTTC
size: -
J: TRBJ1-2
D: TRBD1
length: 14
V: TRBV6-5

CDR3: CASSPGLAGVGEQFF
DNA: TGTGCCAGCAGCCCCGGACTAGCGGGAGTGGGTGAGCAGTTCTTC
size: medium-sized
J: TRBJ2-1
D: TRBD2
length: 15
V: TRBV7-3

CDR3: CASSYFRDTDASGNTIYF
DNA: TGTGCCAGCAGTTATTTCCGGGACACCGATGCCTCTGGAAACACCATATATTTT
size: -
J: TRBJ1-3
D: -
length: 18
V: TRBV6-2/TRBV6-3

CDR3: CATDRDANYGYTF
DNA: TGTGCCACGGACAGGGATGCTAACTATGGCTACACCTTC
size: few
J: TRBJ1-2
D: TRBD1
length: 13
V: TRBV7-9

CDR3: CASSYSRGSGYEQYF
DNA: TGTGCCAGCAGTTACTCGAGGGGGAGTGGGTACGAGCAGTACTTC
size: -
J: TRBJ2-7
D: -
length: 15
V: TRBV6-5

CDR3: CASSAQQGGSSPLHF
DNA: TGTGCCAGCAGCGCACAACAGGGGGGAAGTTCACCCCTCCACTTT
size: -
J: TRBJ1-6
D: TRBD1
length: 15
V: TRBV9

CDR3: CASSPRLAGGYSSYEQYF
DNA: TGTGCCAGCAGCCCCCGGCTAGCGGGAGGGTATAGCTCCTACGAGCAGTACTTC
size: -
J: TRBJ2-7
D: TRBD2
length: 18
V: TRBV7-6

CDR3: CASSWTVLNQPQHF
DNA: TGTGCCAGCAGTTGGACAGTCTTAAATCAGCCCCAGCATTTT
size: -
J: TRBJ1-5
D: -
length: 14
V: TRBV6-2/TRBV6-3